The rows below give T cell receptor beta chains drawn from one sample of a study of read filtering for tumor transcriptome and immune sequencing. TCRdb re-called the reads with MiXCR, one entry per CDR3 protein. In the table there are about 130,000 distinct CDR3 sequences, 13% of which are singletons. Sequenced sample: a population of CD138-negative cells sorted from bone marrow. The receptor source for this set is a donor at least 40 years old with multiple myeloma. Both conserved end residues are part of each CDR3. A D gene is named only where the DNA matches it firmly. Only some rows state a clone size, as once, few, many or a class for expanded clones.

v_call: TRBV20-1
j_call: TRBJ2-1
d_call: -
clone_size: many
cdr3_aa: CSARETDTSYNEQFF
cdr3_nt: TGCAGTGCTAGAGAAACTGATACCTCCTACAATGAGCAGTTCTTC

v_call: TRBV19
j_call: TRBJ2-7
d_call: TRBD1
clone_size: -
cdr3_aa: CASSAPGQGFHEQYF
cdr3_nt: TGTGCCAGTAGTGCGCCGGGACAGGGTTTTCACGAGCAGTACTTC

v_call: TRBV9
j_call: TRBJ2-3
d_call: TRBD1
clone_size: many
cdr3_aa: CASSVATGQGVVTDTQYF
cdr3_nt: TGTGCCAGCAGCGTAGCTACGGGACAGGGGGTAGTGACAGATACGCAGTATTTT

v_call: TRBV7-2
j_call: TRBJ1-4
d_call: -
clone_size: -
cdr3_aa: CASRGDRINEKLYF
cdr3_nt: TGTGCCAGCAGGGGTGACAGGATAAATGAAAAACTGTATTTT

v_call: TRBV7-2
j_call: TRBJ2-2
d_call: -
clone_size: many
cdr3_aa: CASSPRNTGELFF
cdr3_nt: TGTGCCAGCAGTCCACGGAACACCGGGGAGCTGTTTTTT

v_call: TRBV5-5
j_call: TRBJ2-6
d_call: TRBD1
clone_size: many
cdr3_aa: CASSLTGTGDYGANVLTF
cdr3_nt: TGTGCCAGCAGCTTAACCGGGACAGGGGACTATGGGGCCAACGTCCTGACTTTC

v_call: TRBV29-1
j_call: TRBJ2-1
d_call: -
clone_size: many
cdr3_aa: CSVVQGSPYNEQFF
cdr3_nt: TGCAGCGTTGTCCAGGGGTCCCCGTACAATGAGCAGTTCTTC

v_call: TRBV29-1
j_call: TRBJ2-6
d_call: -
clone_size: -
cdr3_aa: CSVGEDSGANVLTF
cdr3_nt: TGCAGCGTTGGAGAGGACTCTGGGGCCAACGTCCTGACTTTC

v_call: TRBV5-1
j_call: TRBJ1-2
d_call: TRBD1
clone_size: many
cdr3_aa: CASSPPGQSYGYTF
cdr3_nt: TGCGCCAGCAGTCCCCCGGGACAGAGCTATGGCTACACCTTC

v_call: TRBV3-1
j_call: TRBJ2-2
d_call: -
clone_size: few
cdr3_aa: CASSQMLAGELFF
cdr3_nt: TGTGCCAGCAGCCAGATGTTGGCCGGGGAGCTGTTTTTT

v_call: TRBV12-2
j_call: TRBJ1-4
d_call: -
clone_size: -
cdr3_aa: CASRPIPRQGGSLQEKLFF
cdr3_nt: TGTGCGAGTCGCCCTATACCCCGACAGGGGGGAAGCCTTCAGGAAAAACTGTTTTTT

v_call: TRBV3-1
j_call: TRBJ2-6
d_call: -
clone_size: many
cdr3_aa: CASSRTAISGANVLTF
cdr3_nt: TGTGCCAGCAGCAGAACAGCTATCTCTGGGGCCAACGTCCTGACTTTC

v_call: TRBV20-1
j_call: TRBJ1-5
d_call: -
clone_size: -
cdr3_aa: CSARAGSSPNQPQHF
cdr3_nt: TGCAGTGCTAGAGCGGGGTCTTCGCCGAATCAGCCCCAGCATTTT

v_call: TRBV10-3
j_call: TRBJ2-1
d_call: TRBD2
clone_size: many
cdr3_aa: CAIRGLAGVSNEQFF
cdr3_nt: TGTGCCATCAGGGGACTAGCGGGAGTATCCAATGAGCAGTTCTTC

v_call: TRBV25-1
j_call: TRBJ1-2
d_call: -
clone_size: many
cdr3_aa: CASGQGTYGYTF
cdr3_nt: TGTGCCAGCGGGCAGGGCACCTATGGCTACACCTTC

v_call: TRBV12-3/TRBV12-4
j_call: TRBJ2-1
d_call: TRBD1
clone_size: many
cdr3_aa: CASTLDRVKGFEFF
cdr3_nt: TGTGCCAGCACCTTGGACAGGGTAAAGGGTTTCGAGTTCTTC

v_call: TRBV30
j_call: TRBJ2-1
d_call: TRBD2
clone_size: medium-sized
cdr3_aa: CAWDTSGNHNEQFF
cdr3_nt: TGTGCCTGGGACACTAGCGGGAACCACAATGAGCAGTTCTTC

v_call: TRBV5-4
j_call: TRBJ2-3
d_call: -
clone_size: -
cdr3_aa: CASSLVRGRSDTQYF
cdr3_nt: TGTGCCAGCAGCTTAGTCCGGGGTAGAAGCGATACGCAGTATTTT

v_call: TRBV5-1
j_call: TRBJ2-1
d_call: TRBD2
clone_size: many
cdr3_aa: CASSFTSGGWNEQFF
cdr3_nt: TGCGCCAGCAGCTTCACTAGCGGGGGGTGGAATGAGCAGTTCTTC

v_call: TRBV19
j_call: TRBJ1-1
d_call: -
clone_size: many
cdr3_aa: CASSIILGGPFTEAFF
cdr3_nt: TGTGCCAGTAGTATCATCCTAGGGGGGCCTTTCACTGAAGCTTTCTTT